The present TCR beta chain was sequenced within a study of shared clonotypes between healthy human individuals. Study at large: The cohort had a couple of women and a few men, ages 18 to 49.

Study-level results: The study drew on few donors, limiting represented genetic and exposure-history diversity. Non-shared clonotypes displayed generation probabilities falling below those of clonotypes present in all four donors.

This CDR3 is built from 14 residues. With 0 bases clipped from V and 5 bases from J, the junction kept 6 bases outside the gene matches. Germline V gives CDR1 SQVTM, CDR2 ANQGSEA. Comments on this clone: What it recognizes is unknown.

The assay used deep level. Profiled with immunoSEQ multiplex PCR; TCRdb holds only in-frame clones, not every one. The data contain 1.4 million to 1.5 million clones, roughly 97% of them singletons. Sequenced input: naive CD4+ T cells sorted from blood. Subset described: CD45RA+ positively selected. This TCR derives from a man younger than 45 in good health. The chain employs TRBV29-1 and TRBJ2-7, with 8 bases fitting TRBD2. DNA for the CDR3: TGCAGCGTTGAAGATCAAGAGACTAGCGACGAGCAGTACTTC. Residues: CSVEDQETSDEQYF.